This T cell receptor (beta chain) comes out of a study of T cell repertoires in cytomegalovirus infection. The table lists this clonotype with a few counts. As yet, its antigen is unknown. One entry per CDR3 protein results from TCRdb running MiXCR on the reads. The sample includes about 700,000 distinct CDR3 sequences, about 30% of them seen just once. In germline, CDR1 is SGHAT, CDR2 FQNNGV. V lost 3 bases and J lost 0, with 11 bases in between. This CDR3 is built from 15 residues. This sequence originates from a human donor in good health (CMV status not recorded). Some clones in this sample may be carry-over from other donors' samples. This sequence joins TRBV11-2 and TRBJ1-1, with D possibly TRBD1 on 5 matching bases. Here the sequenced sample was cultured PBMCs, taken from culture after CMV antigen stimulation. The DNA for the CDR3 is TGTGCCAGCAGCTTGGGGGGTCAGATGAACACTGAAGCTTTCTTT. Translating it yields CASSLGGQMNTEAFF.